This is a list of T cell receptor beta chains from one sample in a study of cytomegalovirus exposure and HLA in healthy donors. Using immunoSEQ multiplex PCR, the repertoire was profiled, and TCRdb retains in-frame clones only, with some absent. The sample gives about 120,000 clones, 15% of which show up once; about 1.9% is in the top ten. The sample was PBMCs. The receptors come from a woman aged 18-29 years in good health and CMV-seronegative. The CDR3 runs from the conserved cysteine through the conserved F or W. Fields, in order: CDR3 DNA, CDR3 protein, D gene, V gene, clone size, J gene. A D gene is named only where the DNA matches it firmly. Where a row states a size, it is once, few, many or the class of an expanded clone; other rows omit it.

TGTGCCAGCATAGGCGGAGGAAATGAGCAGTTCTTC,CASIGGGNEQFF,NA,TRBV2,few,TRBJ2-1
TGTGCCAGCAGCGAGCCAGCGATATTC,CASSEPAIF,NA,TRBV9,NA,TRBJ1-2
TGTGCCAGCAGTTTCATGTGGGACAGGGGGCGAGAGACCCAGTACTTC,CASSFMWDRGRETQYF,TRBD1,TRBV27,NA,TRBJ2-5
TGTGCCAGCACCCAAAGGCGGACAGGGCGATATAGCAATCAGCCCCAGCATTTT,CASTQRRTGRYSNQPQHF,TRBD1,TRBV28,NA,TRBJ1-5
TGCGCCAGCAGCTTGGACGGGGGGGCTGGGGCCAACGTCCTGACTTTC,CASSLDGGAGANVLTF,TRBD2,TRBV5-1,NA,TRBJ2-6
TGTGCCAGCAGTGAAACCGGGACAGTTATGAACACTGAAGCTTTCTTT,CASSETGTVMNTEAFF,TRBD1,TRBV25-1,NA,TRBJ1-1
TGTGCCAGCAGTGCAAAGACAGGCCTCTACACAGATACGCAGTATTTT,CASSAKTGLYTDTQYF,NA,TRBV28,NA,TRBJ2-3
TGTGCCAGCAGTTACTATGACAGGGGATCTAAAAACATTCAGTACTTC,CASSYYDRGSKNIQYF,TRBD1,TRBV6-5,NA,TRBJ2-4
TGTGCCAGCAGTTACTCACAGACGCTAGCCAAAAACATTCAGTACTTC,CASSYSQTLAKNIQYF,NA,TRBV6-5,NA,TRBJ2-4
TGTGCTAGTGGTTCTCCCGGTCTGGATACGCAGTATTTT,CASGSPGLDTQYF,NA,TRBV12-5,NA,TRBJ2-3
TGTGCCAGCATCGGGGCTAGCGCCTACGAGCAGTACTTC,CASIGASAYEQYF,NA,TRBV6-5,NA,TRBJ2-7
TGTGCCAGCAGCCTTGGCGCGGGCGCAGATACGCAGTATTTT,CASSLGAGADTQYF,NA,TRBV25-1,NA,TRBJ2-3
TGTGCCAGCAGAGGAAAGCGGGCCACAGATACGCAGTATTTT,CASRGKRATDTQYF,NA,TRBV13,few,TRBJ2-3
TGTGCCAGCAGTTTGCGGGCCTTACGGTGGCAGTACTTC,CASSLRALRWQYF,NA,TRBV28,NA,TRBJ2-7
TGTGCCAGCAGTAAGACAGGGGGCAGAGAAAAACTGTTTTTT,CASSKTGGREKLFF,TRBD1,TRBV2,NA,TRBJ1-4
TGTGCCACTCCCCCCGGGGGTCAGAACACTGAAGCTTTCTTT,CATPPGGQNTEAFF,NA,TRBV7-9,NA,TRBJ1-1
TGTGCCAGCAGTTATCCACCGGGGACAGGGGCCGATAATGAAAAACTGTTTTTT,CASSYPPGTGADNEKLFF,TRBD1,TRBV6-9,NA,TRBJ1-4
TGCGCCAGCAGCCAAGAGCAGGGGACCTACGAGCAGTACTTC,CASSQEQGTYEQYF,NA,TRBV4-1,few,TRBJ2-7
TGTGCCTGGGCAAGGATGGGACTAGCGGAGGCCTACGAGCAGTACTTC,CAWARMGLAEAYEQYF,TRBD2,TRBV30,NA,TRBJ2-7
TGTGCCAGCAGTTTGGGGACAGGGGGCAACACCGGGGAGCTGTTTTTT,CASSLGTGGNTGELFF,TRBD1,TRBV28,NA,TRBJ2-2
TGTGCCATCAGTGAGTCGGTACGGGCGGGCGATGAGCAGTTCTTC,CAISESVRAGDEQFF,NA,TRBV10-3,NA,TRBJ2-1
TGTGCCAGCACCCTACGGACTAGCGGGAGCGTGGTCTACGAGCAGTACTTC,CASTLRTSGSVVYEQYF,TRBD2,TRBV7-8,NA,TRBJ2-7
TGTGCCAGTTCCTTTAGCAATCAGCCCCAGCATTTT,CASSFSNQPQHF,NA,TRBV19,few,TRBJ1-5
TGTGCCAGCAGCCGTAGTACAGGGGGCGCTTCTGGCTACACCTTC,CASSRSTGGASGYTF,TRBD1,TRBV5-8,few,TRBJ1-2
TGTGCCAGCAGCCCAAAACAGGATGTGGAGCTGTTTTTT,CASSPKQDVELFF,NA,TRBV4-2,NA,TRBJ2-2
TGTGCCAGCAGCCGAACTAGCGGTCGACAAGAGACCCAGTACTTC,CASSRTSGRQETQYF,TRBD2,TRBV6-5,NA,TRBJ2-5
TGTGCCAGCAGCTTAGCCGGTCAGGCTGAAGCTTTCTTT,CASSLAGQAEAFF,NA,TRBV7-9,NA,TRBJ1-1